This TCR beta chain was captured in a study of cytomegalovirus exposure and HLA in healthy donors. Concerning this clone itself: The germline gene is not matched at one end of the junction; a read error may be the cause.

The CDR3 sequence is 16 residues long. Germline CDR1 SGHTS, CDR2 YDEGEE. Profiling relied on immunoSEQ multiplex PCR, and the TCRdb table lists in-frame clones only, not all of them. There are about 120,000 clones in the sample; roughly 84% occur only once, and under 2.5% lies in the top ten. The J gene is TRBJ1-5, the V gene TRBV5-8; no definite D call. The receptor was isolated from a woman aged 30 to 39 in good health and CMV-seronegative. Material: PBMCs. CDR3 amino acids: CASSLFTGRAAQTQHF. The CDR3 DNA is TGTGCCAGCAGCTTATTTACGGGGAGAGCCGCTCAGACCCAGCATTTT.